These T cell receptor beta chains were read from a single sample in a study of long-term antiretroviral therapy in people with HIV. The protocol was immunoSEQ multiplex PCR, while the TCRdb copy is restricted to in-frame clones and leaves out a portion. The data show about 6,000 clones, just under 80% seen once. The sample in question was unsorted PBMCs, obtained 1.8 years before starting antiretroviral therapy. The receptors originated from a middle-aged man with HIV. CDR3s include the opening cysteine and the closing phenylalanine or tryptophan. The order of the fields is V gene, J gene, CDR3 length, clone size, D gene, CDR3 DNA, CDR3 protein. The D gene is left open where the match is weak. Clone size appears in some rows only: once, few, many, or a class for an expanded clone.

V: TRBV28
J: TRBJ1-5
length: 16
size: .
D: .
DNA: TGTGCCAGCAGTTTATTAAGGGCGGCAGGGGACCAGCCCCAGCATTTT
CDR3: CASSLLRAAGDQPQHF

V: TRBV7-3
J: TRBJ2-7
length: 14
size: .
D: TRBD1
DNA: TGTGCCAGCAGCTTTTGGGGGACAGGGGACGAGCAGTACTTC
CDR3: CASSFWGTGDEQYF

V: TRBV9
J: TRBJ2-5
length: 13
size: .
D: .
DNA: TGTGCCAGCAGCGTCGGGAGTCGGGAGACCCAGTACTTC
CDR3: CASSVGSRETQYF

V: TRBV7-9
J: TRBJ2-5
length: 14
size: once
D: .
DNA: TGTGCCAGCAGCTTACTCGGACAAACAGAGACCCAGTACTTC
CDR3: CASSLLGQTETQYF

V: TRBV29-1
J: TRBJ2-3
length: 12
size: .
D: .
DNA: TGCAGCGTTGGTCCACGCACAGATACGCAGTATTTT
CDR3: CSVGPRTDTQYF

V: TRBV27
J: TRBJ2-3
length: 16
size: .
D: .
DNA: TGTGCCAGCAGTTCCCGACTAGACCAGCACCCAGATACGCAGTATTTT
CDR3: CASSSRLDQHPDTQYF

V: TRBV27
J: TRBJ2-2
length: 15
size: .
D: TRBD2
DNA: TGTGCCAGCAGGGAACTAGCGGGAGGCACCGGGGAGCTGTTTTTT
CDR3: CASRELAGGTGELFF

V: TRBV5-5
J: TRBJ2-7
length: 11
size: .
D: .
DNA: TGTGCCAGCAGCCAGGCCATGGGACAGTACTTC
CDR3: CASSQAMGQYF

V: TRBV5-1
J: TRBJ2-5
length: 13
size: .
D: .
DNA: TGCGCCAGCAGCTTGGGAGACAGGGAGACCCAGTACTTC
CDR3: CASSLGDRETQYF

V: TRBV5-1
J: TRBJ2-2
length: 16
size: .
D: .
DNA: TGCGCCAGCAGCTTGTTCACGGAGGGAGTGGGCGGGGAGCTGTTTTTT
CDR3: CASSLFTEGVGGELFF

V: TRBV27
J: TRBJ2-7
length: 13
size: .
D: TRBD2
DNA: TGTGCCAGCCTCGGGGGGGCCCCCTACGAGCAGTACTTC
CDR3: CASLGGAPYEQYF

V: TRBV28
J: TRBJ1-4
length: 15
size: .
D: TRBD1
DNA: TGTGCCAGCAGTTCCCCCGGGACAGGGCGAGAAAAACTGTTTTTT
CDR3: CASSSPGTGREKLFF

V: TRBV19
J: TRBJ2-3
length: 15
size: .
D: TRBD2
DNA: TGTGCCAGTAGTATTGCGGGAGCGGGGGCAGATACGCAGTATTTT
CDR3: CASSIAGAGADTQYF

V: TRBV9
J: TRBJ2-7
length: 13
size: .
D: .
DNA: TGTGCCAGCAGCACCGCGGTCCGGAGCGAGCAGTACTTC
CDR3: CASSTAVRSEQYF

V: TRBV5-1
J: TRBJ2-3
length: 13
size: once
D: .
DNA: TGCGCCAGCAGCTTCCGCGACACAGATACGCAGTATTTT
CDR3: CASSFRDTDTQYF

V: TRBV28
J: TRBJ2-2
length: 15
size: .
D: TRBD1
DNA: TGTGCCAGCAGTTTCGACAGGGCGAACACCGGGGAGCTGTTTTTT
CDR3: CASSFDRANTGELFF

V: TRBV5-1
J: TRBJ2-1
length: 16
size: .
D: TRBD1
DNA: TGCGCCAGCAGCTTGGTGGGACAGGGGGTTTGGAATGAGCAGTTCTTC
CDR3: CASSLVGQGVWNEQFF

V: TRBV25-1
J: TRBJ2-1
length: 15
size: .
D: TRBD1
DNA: TGTGCCAGCAGTGAGGACAGGAGCTCCTACAATGAGCAGTTCTTC
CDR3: CASSEDRSSYNEQFF

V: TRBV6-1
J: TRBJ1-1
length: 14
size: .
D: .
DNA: TGTGCCAGCAGTGAAGGGGGCGCGGGCACTGAAGCTTTCTTT
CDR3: CASSEGGAGTEAFF

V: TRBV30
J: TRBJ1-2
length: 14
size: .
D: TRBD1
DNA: TGTGCCTGGAGTCTTGGACAGGGAAACTATGGCTACACCTTC
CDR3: CAWSLGQGNYGYTF

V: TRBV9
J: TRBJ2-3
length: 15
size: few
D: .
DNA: TGTGCCAGCAGCGTAGCTGGCGGGAACCCAGATACGCAGTATTTT
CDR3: CASSVAGGNPDTQYF

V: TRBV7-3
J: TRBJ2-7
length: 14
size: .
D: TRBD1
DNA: TGTGCCAGCAGCGAGACAGGGGGCCACTACGAGCAGTACTTC
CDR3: CASSETGGHYEQYF

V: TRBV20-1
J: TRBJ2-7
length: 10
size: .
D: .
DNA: TGCAGTGTGGCTAGCTACGAGCAGTACTTC
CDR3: CSVASYEQYF

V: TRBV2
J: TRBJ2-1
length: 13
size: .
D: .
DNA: TGTGCCAGCAGGGAGACCACCCCAGGGGAGCAGTTCTTC
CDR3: CASRETTPGEQFF

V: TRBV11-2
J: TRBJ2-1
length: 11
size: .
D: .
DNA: TGTGCCAGCAGCTTGAGAGACCCTCAGTTCTTC
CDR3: CASSLRDPQFF

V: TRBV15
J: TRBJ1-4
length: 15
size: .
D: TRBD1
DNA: TGTGCCACCAGCGAATACCGGGACAGAAATGAAAAACTGTTTTTT
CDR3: CATSEYRDRNEKLFF

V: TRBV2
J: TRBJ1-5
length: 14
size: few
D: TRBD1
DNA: TGTGCCAGCAGTCCTGACAGGGGCAATCAGCCCCAGCATTTT
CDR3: CASSPDRGNQPQHF

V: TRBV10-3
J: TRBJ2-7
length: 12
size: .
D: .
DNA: TGTGCCATCAGTAATCAGGAAGGCGAGCAGTACTTC
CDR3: CAISNQEGEQYF

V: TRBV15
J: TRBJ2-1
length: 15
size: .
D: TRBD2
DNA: TGTGCCACCAGCAGAGCTACTAGCGGGAGTAATGAGCAGTTCTTC
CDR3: CATSRATSGSNEQFF

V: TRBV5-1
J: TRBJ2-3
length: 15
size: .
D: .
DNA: TGCGCCAGCAGTATGACGGGGGCGGGCACAGATACGCAGTATTTT
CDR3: CASSMTGAGTDTQYF

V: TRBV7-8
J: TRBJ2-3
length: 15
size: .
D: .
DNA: TGTGCCAGCAGCCCTGACTCACATGCCACAGATACGCAGTATTTT
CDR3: CASSPDSHATDTQYF

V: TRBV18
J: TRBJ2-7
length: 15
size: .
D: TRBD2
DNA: TGTGCCAGCTCACCACAAGGGACTACATCTAAGTGGCAGTACTTC
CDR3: CASSPQGTTSKWQYF

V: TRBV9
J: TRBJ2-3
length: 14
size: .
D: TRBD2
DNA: TGTGCCAGCTCGGCGGGAGGAGTCCCAGATACGCAGTATTTT
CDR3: CASSAGGVPDTQYF

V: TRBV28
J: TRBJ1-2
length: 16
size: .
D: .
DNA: TGTGCCAGCAGTCTCTCAGGCGGTCAGGGCACCTATGGCTACACCTTC
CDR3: CASSLSGGQGTYGYTF

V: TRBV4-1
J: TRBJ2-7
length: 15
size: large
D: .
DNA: TGCGCCAGCAGCCAAGGGAGTCAGGGCGGTTACGAGCAGTACTTC
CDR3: CASSQGSQGGYEQYF

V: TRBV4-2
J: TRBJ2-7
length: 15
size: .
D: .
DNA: TGTGCCAGCAGCCAAGAAAGGGGTCAAAACTACGAGCAGTACTTC
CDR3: CASSQERGQNYEQYF

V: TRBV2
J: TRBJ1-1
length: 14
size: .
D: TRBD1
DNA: TGTGCCAGCATTGGGACAGGAGGGGGCACTGAAGCTTTCTTT
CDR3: CASIGTGGGTEAFF

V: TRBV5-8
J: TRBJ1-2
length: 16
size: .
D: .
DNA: TGTGCCAGCAGCCCAACTCGATGGCGGTCTAACTATGGCTACACCTTC
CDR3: CASSPTRWRSNYGYTF

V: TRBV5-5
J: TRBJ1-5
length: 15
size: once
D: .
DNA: TGTGCCAGCAGTCCAGGGGAATATAGCAATCAGCCCCAGCATTTT
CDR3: CASSPGEYSNQPQHF

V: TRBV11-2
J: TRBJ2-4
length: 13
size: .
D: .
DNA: TGTGCCAGCAGCTTATCGGGGTCTGGGGTTCAGTACTTC
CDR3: CASSLSGSGVQYF

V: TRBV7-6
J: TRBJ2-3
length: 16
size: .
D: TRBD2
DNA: TGTGCCAGCAGCTTAGGACTAGCGGGACCCACAGATACGCAGTATTTT
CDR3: CASSLGLAGPTDTQYF

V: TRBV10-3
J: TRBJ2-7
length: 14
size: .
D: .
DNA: TGTGCCATCAGTCCCTTCGGAACAACCTACGAGCAGTACTTC
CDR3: CAISPFGTTYEQYF

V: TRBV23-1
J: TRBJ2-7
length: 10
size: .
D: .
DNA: TGCGCCAGCAGTCCGAACGAGCAGTACTTC
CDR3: CASSPNEQYF

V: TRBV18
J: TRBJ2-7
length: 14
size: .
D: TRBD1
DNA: TGTGCCAGCTCACCGGGGACAGGAGCCTACGAGCAGTACTTC
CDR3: CASSPGTGAYEQYF

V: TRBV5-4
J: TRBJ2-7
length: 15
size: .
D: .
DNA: TGTGCCAGCAGCTTGGAGGATAGCGGAACCTACGAGCAGTACTTC
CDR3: CASSLEDSGTYEQYF

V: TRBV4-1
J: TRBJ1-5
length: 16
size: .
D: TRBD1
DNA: TGCGCCAGCAGCCAAGAACCGGGACAGCTCAATCAGCCCCAGCATTTT
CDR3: CASSQEPGQLNQPQHF

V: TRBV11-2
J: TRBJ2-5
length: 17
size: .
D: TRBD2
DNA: TGTGCCAGCAGCTTCCTTGGGACTAGCGGGAGACGAGAGACCCAGTACTTC
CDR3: CASSFLGTSGRRETQYF

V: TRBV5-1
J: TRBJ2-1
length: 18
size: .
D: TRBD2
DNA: TGCGCCAGCGAGACTAGCGGGAGTTTTGGGGGCTCCTACAATGAGCAGTTCTTC
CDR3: CASETSGSFGGSYNEQFF

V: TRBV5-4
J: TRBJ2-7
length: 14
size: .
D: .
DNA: TGTGCCAGCAGTCTCGGACAAAGCTCCTACGAGCAGTACTTC
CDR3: CASSLGQSSYEQYF

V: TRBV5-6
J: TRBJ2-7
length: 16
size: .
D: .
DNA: TGTGCCAGCAGCCCCGGAGGCAGGGGTCAATCCTACGAGCAGTACTTC
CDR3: CASSPGGRGQSYEQYF

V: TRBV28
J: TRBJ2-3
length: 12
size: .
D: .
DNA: TGTGCCAGCGGCGGAAACCCTATTACGCAGTATTTT
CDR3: CASGGNPITQYF

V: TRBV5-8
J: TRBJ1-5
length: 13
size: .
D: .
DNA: TGTGCCAGCAGTATACTACGTTTCCAGCCCCAGCATTTT
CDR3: CASSILRFQPQHF

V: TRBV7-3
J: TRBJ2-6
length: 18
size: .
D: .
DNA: TGTGCCAGCAGCTTAAACACAGGGTACGGCTCTGGGGCCAACGTCCTGACTTTC
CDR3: CASSLNTGYGSGANVLTF

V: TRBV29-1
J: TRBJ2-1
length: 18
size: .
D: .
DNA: TGCAGCGTTGATGACCTTGTAGATAAGGCGGGGTCCTACAATGAGCAGTTCTTC
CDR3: CSVDDLVDKAGSYNEQFF

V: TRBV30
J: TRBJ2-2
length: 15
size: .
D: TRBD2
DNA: TGTGCCTGGAGTGAGACTAGCGGATGGCGCGGGGAGCTGTTTTTT
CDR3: CAWSETSGWRGELFF